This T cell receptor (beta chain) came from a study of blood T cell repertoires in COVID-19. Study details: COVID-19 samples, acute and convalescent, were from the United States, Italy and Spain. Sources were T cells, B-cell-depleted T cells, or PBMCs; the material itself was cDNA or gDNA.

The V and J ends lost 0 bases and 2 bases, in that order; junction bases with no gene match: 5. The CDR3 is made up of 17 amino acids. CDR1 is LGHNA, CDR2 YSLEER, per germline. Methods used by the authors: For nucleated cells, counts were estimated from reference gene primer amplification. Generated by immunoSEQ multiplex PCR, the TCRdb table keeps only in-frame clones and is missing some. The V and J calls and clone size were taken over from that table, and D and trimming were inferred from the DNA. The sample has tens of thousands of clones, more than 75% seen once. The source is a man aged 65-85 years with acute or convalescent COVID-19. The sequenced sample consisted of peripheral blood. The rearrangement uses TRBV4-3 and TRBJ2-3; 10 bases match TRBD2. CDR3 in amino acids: CASSQDQSGRVTDTQYF. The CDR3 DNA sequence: TGCGCCAGCAGCCAAGATCAAAGCGGGAGGGTCACAGATACGCAGTATTTT.